The 17 T cell receptor beta chains in this list originate from one sample, sequenced in a study of response to subunit inactivated influenza vaccine. Each CDR3 protein gets one entry after TCRdb re-called the RT-PCR reads with MiXCR. The table includes under 750,000 distinct CDR3 sequences, roughly 12% detected once. This specimen was PBMCs from blood, taken on the day of vaccination. The receptors originated from a man in his fifties or sixties who received an inactivated influenza vaccine.

The rearrangement links TRBV12-3 or TRBV12-4 to TRBJ2-5, with 7 bases aligning to TRBD1. The CDR3 covers 14 residues. Trimming at V came to 3 bases and at J to 4 bases, leaving 5 bases not matched to a gene. The CDR3 is CASSLTGMGETQYF. CDR3 DNA sequence: TGTGCCAGCAGTTTGACAGGGATGGGAGAGACCCAGTACTTC.

This sequence joins TRBV28 and TRBJ2-5; D possibly corresponds to TRBD1 (5 bases). Germline CDR1 MDHEN, CDR2 SYDVKM. The length of the CDR3 is 13 residues. The V end lost 4 bases, the J end lost 7 bases, and 13 bases lay between the germline ends. DNA for the CDR3: TGTGCCAGCAGTTACCAGCAGGGTGGGACCCAGTACTTC. This gives the protein CASSYQQGGTQYF.

The chain uses TRBV3-1 and TRBJ1-5; D may be TRBD1 (5 bases). Trimming took 0 bases from V and 6 from J, leaving 12 bases between them. Germline V gene lookup returns CDR1 LGHDT and CDR2 YNNKEL (reference sequence). This CDR3 is built from 15 residues. The CDR3 spells CASSQDGSGGQPQHF. As DNA, the CDR3 is TGTGCCAGCAGCCAAGATGGGAGCGGGGGTCAGCCCCAGCATTTT.

The DNA of the CDR3 is TGCAGTGCTAGTAGCAGCGGGAGGGCCGGGTTCTTC. Translation: CSASSSGRAGFF. The rearrangement joins TRBV20-1 to TRBJ2-1, with 10 bases aligning to TRBD2. The CDR3 runs 12 residues. The V gene's germline CDR1 is DFQATT and CDR2 SNEGSKA (reference sequence). Trimming at V came to 3 bases and at J to 15 bases, leaving 8 bases not matched to a gene.

This clonotype was found many times. The chain has TRBV6-5 and TRBJ2-2; unclear D gene. Per germline, CDR1 MNHEY and CDR2 SVGAGI. The CDR3 sequence is 13 residues long. V lost 2 bases and J 3 bases, leaving 4 bases between the germline ends. The CDR3 sequence: CASSYGHTGELFF. Here the CDR3 DNA reads TGTGCCAGCAGTTACGGCCACACCGGGGAGCTGTTTTTT.

In its sample, this clonotype was seen a few times. The genes are TRBV28 and TRBJ2-5; no reliable D call. The germline CDR1 and CDR2 sequences are MDHEN and SYDVKM. This CDR3 has 13 amino acids. The ends were cut back, 3 bases at V and 7 bases at J, with 12 bases in the middle. CDR3 protein: CASSFGASVTQYF. The CDR3 nucleotides read TGTGCCAGCAGTTTCGGAGCGAGTGTGACCCAGTACTTC.

This clonotype was picked up a small number of times. The J gene is TRBJ1-2, the V gene TRBV7-2; 8 positions agree with TRBD1. Germline lookup yields CDR1 SGHTA and CDR2 FQGNSA. The CDR3 loop spans 12 amino acids. V dropped 6 bases and J dropped 9; count of bases not matched to a gene: 6. The CDR3 DNA reads TGTGCCAGCAGAAGTACAGGGGGTAGCTACACCTTC. This codes for CASRSTGGSYTF.

This clonotype was seen more than once but under ten times. V gene TRBV5-5 combines with J gene TRBJ2-1; the match to TRBD2 covers 8 bases. The germline CDR1 and CDR2 sequences are SGHKS and YYEKEE (reference sequence). After removal of 0 bases from V and 8 bases from J, the junction contained 7 bases not matched to a gene. There are 15 residues in the CDR3. The DNA for the CDR3 is TGTGCCAGCAGCTTGGAGATCCTAGCGGGTGATGAGCAGTTCTTC. This codes for CASSLEILAGDEQFF.

The rearrangement joins TRBV7-2 to TRBJ2-5; D possibly uses TRBD1 or TRBD2 (5 bases each). The CDR3 extends over 16 amino acids. Germline V CDR1 and CDR2: SGHTA, FQGNSA. The ends were cut back, 3 bases at V and 5 bases at J, with 19 bases in the middle. Written as DNA, the CDR3 is TGTGCCAGCAGCTTTGGGGATTTGGCAGGGACGGAGACCCAGTACTTC. It yields the protein CASSFGDLAGTETQYF.

This clonotype was recorded at least ten times. The chain joins TRBV9 to TRBJ2-2; TRBD2 matches at 10 bases. Looked up from germline, CDR1 is SGDLS and CDR2 is YYNGEE. The V gene end was trimmed by 3 bases and the J gene end by 0 bases; junction bases not matched to a gene: 8. This CDR3 spans 18 amino acids. The CDR3 region has the DNA TGTGCCAGCAGCGCGTCCGGGACTAGCGCTTCGAACACCGGGGAGCTGTTTTTT. It translates to CASSASGTSASNTGELFF.

The chain joins TRBV9 to TRBJ2-5; 11 positions match TRBD2. Germline assignment: CDR1 SGDLS and CDR2 YYNGEE. The V gene end was trimmed by 3 bases and the J gene end by 5 bases; junction bases not matched to a gene: 6. This CDR3 is 15 amino acids long. The CDR3 nucleotides are TGTGCCAGCAGCGGTAGCGGGGGGGCCGGGGAGACCCAGTACTTC. Encoded protein: CASSGSGGAGETQYF.

In its sample, this clonotype was seen many times. The chain combines TRBV7-9 with TRBJ2-3, with D unresolved. The CDR3 is made up of 13 amino acids. Germline CDR1 is SEHNR and CDR2 is FQNEAQ (reference sequence). V was trimmed by 1 base and J by 4 bases, leaving 6 bases between them. The CDR3 sequence is CASSLVVADTQYF. Here the CDR3 DNA reads TGTGCCAGCAGCTTAGTGGTGGCAGATACGCAGTATTTT.

The V gene is TRBV11-2, the J gene TRBJ2-3; 8 bases line up with TRBD2. Germline CDR1 SGHAT, CDR2 FQNNGV. V shed 6 bases and J 4 bases; nucleotides not matched to a gene: 12. The CDR3 covers 16 residues. The CDR3 loop reads CASRLGRGGVPDTQYF. In DNA, the CDR3 is TGTGCCAGCAGGCTTGGACGGGGGGGGGTCCCAGATACGCAGTATTTT.

This clonotype has more than one count but fewer than ten. J is TRBJ2-1 and V is TRBV5-1; the D gene is possibly TRBD2 (7 bases). Germline CDR1 SGHRS, CDR2 YFSETQ. The CDR3 consists of 14 residues. Deletions cut 3 bases from V and 8 bases from J, with 15 bases between. CDR3 coding DNA: TGCGCCAGCAGCTACCGGGGGGCGGTCGATGAGCAGTTCTTC. Protein: CASSYRGAVDEQFF.

This clonotype was detected a few times. The V gene is TRBV20-1, the J gene TRBJ2-7; 8 positions agree with TRBD1. The CDR3 covers 14 residues. CDR1 and CDR2 (germline): DFQATT, SNEGSKA (reference sequence). Trimming removed 4 bases from V and 2 bases from J; junction bases left unmatched: 7. CDR3 loop: CSATRDRPPYEQYF. The DNA for the CDR3 is TGCAGTGCTACTCGGGACAGGCCCCCCTACGAGCAGTACTTC.

This clonotype came up many times. The chain joins TRBV6-2 or TRBV6-3 to TRBJ2-7, with D perhaps matching TRBD1 or TRBD2 (6 bases each). Germline-derived CDR1 and CDR2 are MNHEY and SVGEGT. This CDR3 region has 15 residues. The V end lost 8 bases, the J end lost 0 bases, and 17 bases lay between the germline ends. The CDR3 spells CASRFAQGGSYEQYF. The CDR3 DNA follows: TGTGCCAGCCGCTTTGCACAGGGAGGCTCCTACGAGCAGTACTTC.

The chain uses TRBV4-1 and TRBJ2-6; perhaps TRBD2 as D (5 bases). The V end was cut by 0 bases, the J end by 2 bases, with 14 bases between. Looked up from germline, CDR1 is MGHRA and CDR2 is YSYEKL. CDR3 size: 18 residues. Here the CDR3 DNA reads TGCGCCAGCAGCCAAGAGGTGGTCAGTAGCGCTGGGGCCAACGTCCTGACTTTC. Its protein product is CASSQEVVSSAGANVLTF.